The next 19 T cell receptor beta chains were all read from a single sample in a study of T-cell memory formation after mild COVID-19. TCRdb redid the calling of the 5' RACE reads with MiXCR, one entry per CDR3 protein. The data hold some 300,000 distinct CDR3 sequences, with 20% observed a single time. Sequencing input: PBMCs or a T cell subset sorted from them (not recorded which). The origin of the receptors is a man aged 18 to 30 who had mild COVID-19 (a few samples of this study predate the infection). Cell type and time point are not known.

This clonotype was seen many times. The chain is built from TRBV12-3 or TRBV12-4 and TRBJ2-2; D is unresolved. The CDR3 contains 14 residues. The germline V and J ends were trimmed by 3 bases and 1 base, with 6 bases remaining between them. CDR3 amino acids: CASSFALNTGELFF. In DNA, the CDR3 is TGTGCCAGCAGTTTCGCCCTGAACACCGGGGAGCTGTTTTTT.

This clonotype was seen more than once but under ten times. In nucleotides, the CDR3 is TGTGCCAGCAGCCCTGAGGGGGCAACCCCTGGGGCCAACGTCCTGACTTTC. Translation: CASSPEGATPGANVLTF. The chain couples TRBV7-3 to TRBJ2-6; 7 bases line up with TRBD1. The V and J ends lost 5 bases and 2 bases, in that order; junction bases with no gene match: 9. From germline, CDR1 is SGHTA and CDR2 FQGTGA. CDR3 length: 17 residues.

This chain connects TRBV7-6 to TRBJ2-7; perhaps TRBD2 as D (7 bases). Trimming cost V 6 bases and J 2 bases, with 11 bases left between them. CDR1 is SGHVS and CDR2 is FNYEAQ in the germline V gene. The CDR3 is 13 amino acids. The CDR3 nucleotides are TGTGCCAGCAGTTCGGGGGGCACCTACGAGCAGTACGTC. It encodes CASSSGGTYEQYV.

J is TRBJ2-5 and V is TRBV6-2 or TRBV6-3; D might be TRBD2 (5 bases). V was trimmed by 4 bases and J by 9 bases, leaving 15 bases between them. This CDR3 spans 13 amino acids. The germline CDR1 and CDR2 sequences are MNHEY and SVGEGT. DNA of the CDR3: TGTGCCAGCAGTTTGGGGAATCACGGGGCCCAGTACTTC. Its translation: CASSLGNHGAQYF.

This clonotype was counted only a few times. The chain couples TRBV5-6 to TRBJ1-2, with a possible D match to TRBD1 (6 bases). Germline lookup yields CDR1 SGHDT and CDR2 YYEEEE. The V and J ends lost 5 bases and 4 bases respectively, with 12 bases between them. The CDR3 consists of 13 residues. DNA of the CDR3: TGTGCCAGCAGATTTACAGGGAGCTATGGCTACACCTTC. Protein: CASRFTGSYGYTF.

This clonotype was found a few times. The chain carries TRBV7-3 and TRBJ1-1; D may be TRBD1 (5 bases). The germline CDR1 and CDR2 sequences are SGHTA and FQGTGA. V was shortened by 5 bases and J by 9 bases, with 16 bases between the two germline ends. CDR3 length: 13 residues. The CDR3, as DNA: TGTGCCAGCAGCCCACAGGCGGGGGTCAAAGCTTTCTTT. It translates to CASSPQAGVKAFF. The full variable domain, its missing parts supplied by reference TRBV7-3 and TRBJ1-1, is GAGVSQTPSNKVTEKGKYVELRCDPISGHTALYWYRQSLGQGPEFLIYFQGTGAADDSGLPNDRFFAVRPEGSVSTLKIQRTERGDSAVYLCASSPQAGVKAFFGQGTRLTVV.

V usage is TRBV6-2 or TRBV6-3 and J usage is TRBJ1-4; no clear D gene. Trimming left V 6 bases short and J 10 bases short, with 18 bases between. The CDR3 sequence is 14 residues long. Germline CDR1 reads MNHEY; CDR2 reads SVGEGT. In nucleotides, the CDR3 is TGTGCCAGCAGACCACAAGGGCACTACGGAAAACTGTTTTTT. This translates into CASRPQGHYGKLFF.

This chain joins TRBV27 and TRBJ2-3, with D perhaps TRBD2 (5 bases). Germline values: CDR1 MNHEY, CDR2 SMNVEV (reference sequence). Trimming removed 6 bases at V and 4 bases at J, with 17 bases between. The CDR3 has 15 amino acids. The CDR3 protein is CASRSPGYGADTQYF. As DNA, the CDR3 is TGTGCCAGCAGAAGTCCGGGGTATGGGGCAGATACGCAGTATTTT.

The chain has TRBV7-9 and TRBJ2-3; no clear D. Looked up from germline, CDR1 is SEHNR and CDR2 is FQNEAQ (reference sequence). V lost 2 bases, J lost 0 bases, and 12 bases lay in between. The CDR3 covers 16 residues. CDR3: CASSLRQVASTDTQYF. In nucleotides, the CDR3 is TGTGCCAGCAGCTTACGCCAGGTAGCTAGCACAGATACGCAGTATTTT.

The gene calls are TRBV7-2 and TRBJ2-1; tentative D call: TRBD2 (5 bases). The CDR3 contains 14 residues. Germline V gene data show CDR1 as SGHTA and CDR2 as FQGNSA. Deletions cut 1 base from V and 7 bases from J, with 11 bases between. CDR3: CASSLVGSGNEQFF. The DNA of the CDR3 is TGTGCCAGCAGCTTAGTCGGGTCGGGGAATGAGCAGTTCTTC.

Here the CDR3 DNA reads TGCAGCGCAGGACAGGGTAGCAATCAGCCCCAGCATTTT. This translates into CSAGQGSNQPQHF. The chain carries TRBV29-1 and TRBJ1-5; 8 bases line up with TRBD1. Germline-derived CDR1 and CDR2 are SQVTM and ANQGSEA. The V and J ends lost 7 bases and 0 bases, in that order; junction bases with no gene match: 2. The CDR3 is 13 amino acids.

This clonotype has a count of ten or more. V is TRBV5-1 and J is TRBJ2-3; unclear D gene. Trimming left V 5 bases short and J 5 bases short, with 15 bases between. The CDR3 totals 14 residues. Germline V gene lookup returns CDR1 SGHRS and CDR2 YFSETQ. The CDR3 bases are TGCGCCAGCAGTGGAGATTCTCGGAGAGATACGCAGTATTTT. Translation gives CASSGDSRRDTQYF. The whole variable domain, remainder taken from reference TRBV5-1 and TRBJ2-3, is KAGVTQTPRYLIKTRGQQVTLSCSPISGHRSVSWYQQTPGQGLQFLFEYFSETQRNKGNFPGRFSGRQFSNSRSEMNVSTLELGDSALYLCASSGDSRRDTQYFGPGTRLTVL.

This clonotype has a handful of counts. The chain carries TRBV4-1 and TRBJ2-2, with TRBD1 as a possible D gene (5 bases). There are 15 residues in the CDR3. Germline CDR1 MGHRA, CDR2 YSYEKL. The V end lost 6 bases, the J end lost 3 bases, and 14 bases lay between the germline ends. The CDR3: CASRQAGPYTGELFF. For the CDR3, the DNA is TGCGCCAGCAGACAGGCAGGGCCTTACACCGGGGAGCTGTTTTTT.

This clonotype appeared a few times. The V call is TRBV27, the J call TRBJ2-1, with D hard to call. Germline V gives CDR1 MNHEY, CDR2 SMNVEV (reference sequence). V lost 6 bases and J lost 3, with 9 bases in between. This CDR3 is 13 amino acids long. CDR3 nucleotide sequence: TGTGCCAGCAGGGACGGAGTCTACAATGAGCAGTTCTTC. Amino acids: CASRDGVYNEQFF.

This clonotype turned up a few times. The chain has TRBV18 and TRBJ2-7; a possible D gene is TRBD2 (5 bases). The CDR3 is 13 amino acids. V was clipped by 3 bases and J by 3 bases, with 9 bases between them. Germline CDR1 and CDR2: KGHSH and LQKENI. In DNA, the CDR3 is TGTGCCAGCTCACCCGGGGATCGCTACGAGCAGTACTTC. Its translation is CASSPGDRYEQYF.

In this sample, this clonotype turned up a few times. The rearrangement uses TRBV10-3 and TRBJ2-1; 9 bases are a match to TRBD2. This CDR3 has 15 residues. After removal of 9 bases from V and 7 bases from J, the junction contained 13 bases not matched to a gene. Looked up from germline, CDR1 is ENHRY and CDR2 is SYGVKD. The CDR3 loop is CAMGVGTSTWNEQFF. The DNA of the CDR3 is TGTGCCATGGGAGTAGGGACTAGCACGTGGAATGAGCAGTTCTTC.

V usage is TRBV3-1 and J usage is TRBJ1-5; D is unresolved. Trimming removed 1 base at V and 1 base at J, with 8 bases between. The CDR3 is made up of 15 amino acids. CDR1 is LGHDT and CDR2 is YNNKEL in the germline V gene (reference sequence). The CDR3 spells CASSQGSRSNQPQHF. The CDR3 bases are TGTGCCAGCAGCCAAGGATCGAGAAGCAATCAGCCCCAGCATTTT.

This clonotype was detected only a few times. This chain uses TRBV4-1 with TRBJ2-1; no definite D call. CDR1 and CDR2 (germline): MGHRA, YSYEKL. CDR3 length equals 13 residues. Between the trimmed V and J ends, which lost 0 bases and 12 bases, there was a span of 12 bases. CDR3 in DNA: TGCGCCAGCAGCCAAGACCTGGGCAGAGCGCAGTTCTTC. Residues: CASSQDLGRAQFF.

This clonotype came up a few times. The genes are TRBV29-1 and TRBJ1-1; 7 bases align to TRBD1. Unmatched junction bases numbered 10, after V lost 7 bases and J lost 5 bases. From germline, CDR1 is SQVTM and CDR2 ANQGSEA. The CDR3 runs to 13 residues. Written as DNA, the CDR3 is TGCAGCGGCGAAAGGGGGCTCGGGACTGAAGCTTTCTTT. It translates to CSGERGLGTEAFF.